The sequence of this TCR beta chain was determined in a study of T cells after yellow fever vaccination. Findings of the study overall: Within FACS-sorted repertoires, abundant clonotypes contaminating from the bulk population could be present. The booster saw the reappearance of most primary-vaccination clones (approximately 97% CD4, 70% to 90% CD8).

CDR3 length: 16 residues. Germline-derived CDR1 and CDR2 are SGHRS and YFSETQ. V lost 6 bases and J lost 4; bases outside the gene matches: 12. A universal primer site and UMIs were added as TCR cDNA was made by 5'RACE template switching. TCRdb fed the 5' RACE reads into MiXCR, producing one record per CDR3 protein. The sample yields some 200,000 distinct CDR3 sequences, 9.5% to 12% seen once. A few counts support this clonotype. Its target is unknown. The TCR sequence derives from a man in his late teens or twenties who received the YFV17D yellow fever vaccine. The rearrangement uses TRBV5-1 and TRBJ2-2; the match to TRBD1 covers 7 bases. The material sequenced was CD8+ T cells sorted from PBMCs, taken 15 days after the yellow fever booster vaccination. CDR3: CASISMDRKGTGELFF. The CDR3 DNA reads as TGCGCCAGCATATCGATGGACAGGAAAGGCACCGGGGAGCTGTTTTTT.